The clone carrying this T cell receptor (beta chain) appeared once. V was cut by 4 bases and J by 0 bases, with 7 bases left in between. Germline V gene sequence: CDR1 MGHDK, CDR2 SYGVNS. This CDR3 is built from 14 residues. The sample comes from a study of blood T cell repertoires in COVID-19. At the level of the study: The analysed material was cDNA or gDNA that came from T cells, B-cell-depleted T cells, or PBMCs.

In the original workflow: Amplification of reference gene primers was used by the study to estimate nucleated cell counts. TCRdb keeps only in-frame clones here, not all; method: immunoSEQ multiplex PCR. V and J calls and clone size are as listed in that table; D and trimming were resolved from the DNA. The sample contains approximately 150,000 clones, 84% of which appear only once. Specimen: PBMCs or T cells enriched from blood (not recorded which). The TCR sequence derives from a woman aged 50 to 60 with acute COVID-19. The chain combines TRBV25-1 with TRBJ1-5, with D unresolved. The DNA of the CDR3 is TGTGCCAGCAGTGGGCCTTTTAGCAATCAGCCCCAGCATTTT. Its translation: CASSGPFSNQPQHF.